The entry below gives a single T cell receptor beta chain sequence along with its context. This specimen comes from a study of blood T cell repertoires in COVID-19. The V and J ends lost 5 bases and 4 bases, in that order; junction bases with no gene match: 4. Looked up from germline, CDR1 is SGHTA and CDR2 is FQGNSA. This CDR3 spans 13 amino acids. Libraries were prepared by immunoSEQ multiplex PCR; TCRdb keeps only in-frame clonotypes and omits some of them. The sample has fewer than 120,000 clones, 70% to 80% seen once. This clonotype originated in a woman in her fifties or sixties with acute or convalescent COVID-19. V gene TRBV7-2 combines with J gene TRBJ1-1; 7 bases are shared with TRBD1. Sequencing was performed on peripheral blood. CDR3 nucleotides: TGTGCCAGCAGCCCGGGACAGTTCACTGAAGCTTTCTTT. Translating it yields CASSPGQFTEAFF.